A single T cell receptor beta chain is shown here with its context. TCRdb itself ran the RACE reads through MiXCR, one entry per CDR3 protein. This sample has 90,000 to 110,000 distinct CDR3 sequences; around 35% occur once, and the top ten carry approximately 3%. The source of the sample is a study of human T cells and chemical hapten exposure. Study overall: 2% DPC was applied to around 2 cm by around 2 cm of upper inner arm skin for sensitization.

Time point defined: patch test 3, about 24 weeks after DPC sensitization. The treatment is: therapeutic diphenylcyclopropenone sensitization with weekly scalp DPC. Material: whole blood, obtained in connection with sensitization to the hapten diphenylcyclopropenone (DPC). The clonotype originates from a man in his forties with alopecia areata. Some clones in this sample may be carry-over from other donors' samples.

The CDR3 DNA follows: TGCAGTGCTTTAGCGGGAGGGTCCTACGAGCAGTACTTC. Its protein product is CSALAGGSYEQYF. The chain carries TRBV20-1 and TRBJ2-7, with 11 bases aligning to TRBD2. The CDR3 covers 13 residues. Germline V gives CDR1 DFQATT, CDR2 SNEGSKA (reference sequence). V lost 5 bases and J lost 1; bases outside the gene matches: 1.